This T cell receptor (beta chain) is drawn from a study of cytomegalovirus exposure and HLA in healthy donors. Overall study: The 110 million or so unique TCR beta sequences, from about 179 million T cells, were found by an earlier analysis.

The study ran its PCR with 60 Vbeta and 13 Jbeta primers. Authors' data handling: In a later analysis, the count reached 76 million or so unique TCR beta chains, with roughly 9.9 million shared. Measured with immunoSEQ multiplex PCR; TCRdb has only the in-frame clones, and not every one. Clone size and the V and J calls come from that table; the DNA yielded D and trimming. Of around 130,000 clones listed, around 74% are singletons. The study's findings and limits: Later work found most CMV-associated TCR beta chains apparently HLA-restricted.

In the case of this clone: Its antigen is currently unknown.

CDR3 length: 11 residues. V lost 0 bases and J lost 9, with 8 bases in between. Germline assignment: CDR1 DFQATT and CDR2 SNEGSKA (reference sequence). Sequencing used PBMCs. The rearrangement joins TRBV20-1 to TRBJ1-1; possible D gene TRBD1, 5 bases. The TCR was taken from a man between 25 and 39 years old in good health and CMV-seronegative. Written as DNA, the CDR3 is TGCAGTGCTAGAGACAGGGTAAAAGCTTTCTTT. Translation: CSARDRVKAFF.